Many counts were recorded for the clone carrying this T cell receptor (beta chain). CDR3 length: 17 residues. CDR1 is SGHVS, CDR2 FNYEAQ, per germline. Between the trimmed V and J ends, which lost 1 base and 0 bases, there was a span of 14 bases. This sample stems from a study of T-cell reconstitution after alpha-beta-depleted transplantation in children. The TCRbeta library was prepared with unique molecular identifiers. MiXCR, applied by TCRdb to the PCR reads, yields one record per CDR3 protein. Of hundreds of thousands of distinct CDR3 sequences listed, more than 10% were seen once; the top ten hold roughly 2.8%.

Specimen: PBMCs from the stem cell graft donor, collected from the stem cell graft. The chain couples TRBV7-6 to TRBJ2-3; D unclear. The source of this sequence is a human donor who donated a stem cell graft to a child with acute lymphoblastic leukemia. DNA for the CDR3: TGTGCCAGCAGCTTAGTCCGTGGCGGTTTGAGCACAGATACGCAGTATTTT. Encoded protein: CASSLVRGGLSTDTQYF.